The text below deals with one TCR beta chain. The antigen it recognizes is unknown. A much larger clone is a single base away; this may be a read error. The sequencing machine was an Illumina Genome Analyzer IIx. TCRdb took the public reads, trimmed them with fastp at Q25, ran MiXCR for clone calling and kept in-frame beta chains. Entries are consolidated by CDR3 protein sequence, retaining the most common genes and DNA. Across this sample there are some 29,000 distinct CDR3 sequences, with over 15% seen only once. Roughly 3.4% of the sample is held by the ten biggest clonotypes. This sample was included in a study of patients with pleural tuberculosis (dated by TCRdb to between 2014 and 2016). Taken from cysteine to phenylalanine, the CDR3 has 15 residues. Only CDR3 DNA remains: 45 bases, in frame from the first base. V loses 0 bases, J loses 5 bases, and the germline ends lie 15 bases apart. The germline V gene encodes CDR1 SGHRS and CDR2 YFSETQ.

This sequence originates from a human donor with pleural tuberculosis. The receptor chain draws on TRBV5-1 and TRBJ2-7, with TRBD2 as a weak D call on 5 bases. The sequenced sample consisted of peripheral blood. This receptor carries the CDR3 CASSLGTGITHEQYF. The DNA is as follows: TGCGCCAGCAGCTTGGGGACGGGGATTACCCACGAGCAGTACTTC.